Shown below are 22 T cell receptor beta chains from a single sample sequenced in a study of CD8 T cells in ankylosing spondylitis (dated by TCRdb to 2016 to 2017). Libraries were built with 5' RACE. TCRdb records Illumina HiSeq 2500 as the sequencer. TCRdb applied fastp at Q25 and MiXCR to the public reads, then kept only in-frame beta chains. Duplicate CDR3 protein sequences are folded into a single record with the most common DNA and genes. The sample profile shows under 400,000 distinct CDR3 sequences; 11% of them were found once. Roughly 9.2% of the sample comes from the top ten. Sequenced sample: blood, either unsorted or a sorted T cell fraction (not recorded which). These receptors came from a female donor with ankylosing spondylitis or in good health (not recorded which).

As for this clonotype: Given a much more abundant clone one base away, this may be a read error. V is TRBV6-1 and J is TRBJ2-2; D not resolved. Trimming removed 8 bases at V and 0 bases at J, with 10 bases between. The CDR3 spans 14 residues. Per the germline V gene, CDR1 is MNHNS and CDR2 is SASEGT. The CDR3 sequence is CASSMGSNTGELFF. The CDR3 nucleotides read TGTGCCAGCTCCATGGGATCGAACACCGGGGAGCTGTTTTTT.

This clonotype came up many times. The CDR3, as DNA: TGCGCCAGCAACGCTCGGACTAGCGGGAATAATGAGCAGTTCTTC. Translation: CASNARTSGNNEQFF. The V gene is TRBV5-1, the J gene TRBJ2-1; 12 bases match TRBD2. The CDR3 runs to 15 residues. V gave up 6 bases and J gave up 7 bases; unmatched junction bases: 8. Germline assignment: CDR1 SGHRS and CDR2 YFSETQ.

This clonotype appeared many times. The V call is TRBV7-2, the J call TRBJ2-3; maybe TRBD1 (6 bases). In germline, CDR1 is SGHTA, CDR2 FQGNSA. The CDR3 sequence is 14 residues long. V dropped 1 base and J dropped 1 base, with 6 bases sitting between them. CDR3 region: CASSLGGRTDTQYF. The CDR3 nucleotides read TGTGCCAGCAGCTTAGGGGGGCGCACAGATACGCAGTATTTT.

The table lists this clonotype with a count of one. The chain joins TRBV4-1 to TRBJ1-4; TRBD1 matches 7 bases. Per the germline V gene, CDR1 is MGHRA and CDR2 is YSYEKL. Trimming cost V 1 base and J 7 bases; bases outside gene matches: 6. There are 15 residues in the CDR3. CDR3 sequence (DNA): TGCGCCAGCAGCCAAGGGGCATCAGGGGGTGAAAAACTGTTTTTT. It translates to CASSQGASGGEKLFF.

CDR3 sequence reads: CSATLAGSNQPQHF. The CDR3 nucleotides read TGCAGTGCTACACTGGCAGGCAGCAATCAGCCCCAGCATTTT. V gene TRBV20-1 combines with J gene TRBJ1-5; no clear D gene. Germline CDR1 DFQATT, CDR2 SNEGSKA (reference sequence). This CDR3 contains 14 residues. V shed 4 bases and J shed 1 base, with 11 bases lying between them.

With regard to this clonotype: One base away lies a much larger clone, so this may be a sequencing read error. CDR3 protein: CASSRGTPVDEKLFF. CDR3 bases: TGTGCCAGCAGTCGCGGGACACCAGTGGACGAAAAACTGTTTTTT. The chain carries TRBV28 and TRBJ1-4; D might be TRBD1 (6 bases). This CDR3 is built from 15 residues. V was clipped by 5 bases and J by 8 bases, with 18 bases between them. Per the germline V gene, CDR1 is MDHEN and CDR2 is SYDVKM.

This clonotype was seen at least ten times. This chain connects TRBV28 to TRBJ2-3; the match to TRBD1 covers 9 bases. CDR1 and CDR2 (germline): MDHEN, SYDVKM. The CDR3 length is 15 residues. V dropped 5 bases and J dropped 2; count of bases not matched to a gene: 5. Written as DNA, the CDR3 is TGTGCCAGCAGTGACAGGGGGATGAACACAGATACGCAGTATTTT. Its protein product is CASSDRGMNTDTQYF.

Many counts were recorded for this clonotype. This chain uses TRBV29-1 with TRBJ2-3; D possibly corresponds to TRBD1 (5 bases). The germline V and J ends were trimmed by 7 bases and 3 bases, with 11 bases remaining between them. Germline V gene lookup returns CDR1 SQVTM and CDR2 ANQGSEA. The CDR3 runs to 12 residues. Written as DNA, the CDR3 is TGCAGCGGGGCAGGGCGGACAGATACGCAGTATTTT. It yields the protein CSGAGRTDTQYF.

The chain is built from TRBV5-1 and TRBJ2-7, with a weak D call TRBD1 (5 bases). Germline CDR1 reads SGHRS; CDR2 reads YFSETQ. Deletions cut 4 bases from V and 12 bases from J, with 23 bases between. This CDR3 region has 14 residues. The CDR3 DNA reads as TGCGCCAGCAGCCTGGTCCTAGGGGCTCCTTTGGTGTACTTC. Its protein is CASSLVLGAPLVYF.

This clonotype was counted many times. The chain joins TRBV5-1 to TRBJ1-1; D is perhaps TRBD1 (5 bases). This CDR3 is built from 14 residues. The V and J ends lost 0 bases and 1 base respectively, with 7 bases between them. The germline gives CDR1 SGHRS, CDR2 YFSETQ. In nucleotides, the CDR3 is TGCGCCAGCAGCTTGGCAGGGAGGAACACTGAAGCTTTCTTT. Its protein product is CASSLAGRNTEAFF.

The table lists this clonotype with many counts. The CDR3 region is CSARDWRGRTYEQYF. The CDR3 DNA reads as TGCAGTGCTAGAGATTGGCGCGGGCGCACCTACGAGCAGTACTTC. The chain is built from TRBV20-1 and TRBJ2-7; possible D gene TRBD2, 5 bases. Germline V lookup: CDR1 DFQATT, CDR2 SNEGSKA (reference sequence). V lost 0 bases, J lost 2 bases, and 14 bases lay in between. This CDR3 is built from 15 residues.

This clonotype was seen only a few times. This chain uses TRBV11-2 with TRBJ2-1, with 8 positions matching TRBD2. Trimming cost V 2 bases and J 4 bases; bases outside gene matches: 4. The CDR3 totals 15 residues. Germline CDR1 SGHAT, CDR2 FQNNGV. The CDR3, as DNA: TGTGCCAGCAGCTTATCTAGCGGGTTGTACAATGAGCAGTTCTTC. It translates to CASSLSSGLYNEQFF.

The chain is built from TRBV28 and TRBJ1-2, with D hard to call. The CDR3 loop spans 16 amino acids. The germline gives CDR1 MDHEN, CDR2 SYDVKM. V was pared by 5 bases and J by 4 bases, with 20 bases between. The CDR3 nucleotides read TGTGCCAGCAGTGCCCCTCGGGTAGGGTCAACCTATGGCTACACCTTC. Translating gives CASSAPRVGSTYGYTF.

Ten or more counts support this clonotype. J is TRBJ1-3 and V is TRBV20-1; D remains unclear. The V end lost 6 bases, the J end lost 6 bases, and 21 bases lay between the germline ends. The CDR3 has 15 amino acids. From germline, CDR1 is DFQATT and CDR2 SNEGSKA (reference sequence). The CDR3 spells CSAVALGKALNTIYF. The CDR3 nucleotides read TGCAGTGCGGTCGCTTTGGGGAAGGCACTAAACACCATATATTTT.

This clonotype came up many times. The chain has TRBV5-1 and TRBJ2-2, with TRBD2 as a possible D gene (5 bases). This CDR3 is 14 amino acids long. Trimming left V 5 bases short and J 5 bases short, with 13 bases between. The germline V gene has CDR1 SGHRS and CDR2 YFSETQ. The CDR3, as DNA: TGCGCCAGCAGAGAGGGCCGTAGGACCGGGGAGCTGTTTTTT. Its translation is CASREGRRTGELFF.

On this clonotype itself: One end of the junction is discordant with germline, which a read error may explain. The genes are TRBV2 and TRBJ1-3; 11 bases agree with TRBD1. The V gene's germline CDR1 is SNHLY and CDR2 FYNNEI. CDR3 length: 18 amino acids. The CDR3 DNA reads as TGTACCAGCAGAACCGGGACAGGGGGGCTTAACTCTGGAAACACCATATATTTT. Its protein product is CTSRTGTGGLNSGNTIYF.

The chain is built from TRBV6-2 or TRBV6-3 and TRBJ2-7, with TRBD2 matching over 10 bases. V dropped 6 bases and J dropped 3; count of bases not matched to a gene: 8. Germline V CDR1 and CDR2: MNHEY, SVGEGT. The CDR3 consists of 15 residues. CDR3 residues: CASSTGLAAGYEQYF. The CDR3 coding sequence is TGTGCCAGCAGCACAGGACTAGCGGCAGGCTACGAGCAGTACTTC.

The CDR3 DNA follows: TGTGCCAGCACCCTCAAAGAGACCCAGTACTTC. This encodes CASTLKETQYF. The chain carries TRBV7-9 and TRBJ2-5; D unclear. Germline V lookup: CDR1 SEHNR, CDR2 FQNEAQ (reference sequence). The ends were cut back, 7 bases at V and 3 bases at J, with 6 bases in the middle. The length of the CDR3 is 11 residues.

The sample holds many counts of this clonotype. The V and J genes are TRBV5-1 and TRBJ2-2; 7 nucleotides line up with TRBD2. Germline CDR1 is SGHRS and CDR2 is YFSETQ. The CDR3 is 17 amino acids. V lost 7 bases to trimming and J lost 7 bases; unmatched junction nucleotides: 19. This chain's CDR3 is CASHHASREYAGGELFF. The DNA for the CDR3 is TGCGCCAGCCACCACGCCTCGCGGGAGTATGCTGGCGGGGAGCTGTTTTTT.

This clonotype turned up a few times. The CDR3 DNA reads as TGCGCCAGCAGCTTGGGTCCCCCGGAAACTAATGAAAAACTGTTTTTT. It codes for CASSLGPPETNEKLFF. The chain joins TRBV5-1 to TRBJ1-4; D is ambiguous. The CDR3 covers 16 residues. Germline V lookup: CDR1 SGHRS, CDR2 YFSETQ. V lost 0 bases, J lost 1 base, and 10 bases lay in between.

This clonotype was picked up a small number of times. This chain links TRBV15 with TRBJ2-5, with 13 bases that match TRBD2. This CDR3 has 18 amino acids. Germline V gene lookup returns CDR1 LNHNV and CDR2 YYDKDF (reference sequence). The J segment lost 0 bases and the V segment lost 0 bases, leaving 4 bases of the junction unmatched. The CDR3 protein is CATSRDQGLAGYQETQYF. CDR3 bases: TGTGCCACCAGCAGAGATCAGGGACTAGCGGGATACCAAGAGACCCAGTACTTC.

Ten or more counts support this clonotype. The chain is built from TRBV15 and TRBJ1-3; D is unclear. Trimming pared 4 bases from V and 8 bases from J, leaving 12 bases between. The CDR3 is 13 amino acids. Germline CDR1 LNHNV, CDR2 YYDKDF (reference sequence). In DNA form, the CDR3 reads TGTGCCACCAGCACCAGCACTGGGGACACCATATATTTT. It encodes CATSTSTGDTIYF.